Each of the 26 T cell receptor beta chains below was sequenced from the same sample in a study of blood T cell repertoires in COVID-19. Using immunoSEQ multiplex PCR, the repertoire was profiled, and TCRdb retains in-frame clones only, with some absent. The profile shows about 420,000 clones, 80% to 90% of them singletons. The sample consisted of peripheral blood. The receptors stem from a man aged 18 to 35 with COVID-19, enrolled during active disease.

Written as DNA, the CDR3 is TGCGCCAGCAGCTCTGGACTAGAGGGCGGGGAGCTGTTTTTT. It is translated as CASSSGLEGGELFF. V gene TRBV5-1 combines with J gene TRBJ2-2, with 7 bases aligning to TRBD2. From germline, CDR1 is SGHRS and CDR2 YFSETQ. The trim removed 3 bases at V and 7 bases at J, leaving 6 bases unmatched. This CDR3 is 14 amino acids long.

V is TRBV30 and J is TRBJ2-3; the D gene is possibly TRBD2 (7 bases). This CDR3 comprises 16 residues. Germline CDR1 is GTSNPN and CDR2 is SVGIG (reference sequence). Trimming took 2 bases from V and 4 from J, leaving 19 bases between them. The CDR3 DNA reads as TGTGCCTGGAGTTCTAAGCGGGGCAGGGGTTCAGATACGCAGTATTTT. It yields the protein CAWSSKRGRGSDTQYF. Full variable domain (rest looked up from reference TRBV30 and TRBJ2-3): SQTIHQWPATLVQPVGSPLSLECTVEGTSNPNLYWYRQAAGRGLQLLFYSVGIGQISSEVPQNLSASRPQDRQFILSSKKLLLSDSGFYLCAWSSKRGRGSDTQYFGPGTRLTVL.

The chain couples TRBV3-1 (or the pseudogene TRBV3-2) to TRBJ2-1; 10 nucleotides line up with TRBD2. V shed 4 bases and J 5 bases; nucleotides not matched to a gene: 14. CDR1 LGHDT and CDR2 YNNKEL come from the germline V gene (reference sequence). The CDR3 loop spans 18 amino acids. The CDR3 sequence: CASSLGLAGATGNNEQFF. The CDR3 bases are TGTGCCAGCAGCCTCGGTCTAGCGGGGGCCACCGGTAACAATGAGCAGTTCTTC.

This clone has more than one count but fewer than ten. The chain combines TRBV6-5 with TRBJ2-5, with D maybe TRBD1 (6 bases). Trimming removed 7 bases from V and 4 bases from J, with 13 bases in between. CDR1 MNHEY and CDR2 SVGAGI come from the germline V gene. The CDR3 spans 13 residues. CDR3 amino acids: CASKQGVRETQYF. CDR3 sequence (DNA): TGTGCCAGCAAACAGGGAGTACGAGAGACCCAGTACTTC.

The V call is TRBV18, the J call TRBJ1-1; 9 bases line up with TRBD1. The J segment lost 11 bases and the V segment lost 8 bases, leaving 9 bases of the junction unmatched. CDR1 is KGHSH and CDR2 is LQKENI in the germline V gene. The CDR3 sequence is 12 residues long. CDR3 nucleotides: TGTGCCAGCGAGAGGGACAGGGCATCGGCTTTCTTT. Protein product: CASERDRASAFF. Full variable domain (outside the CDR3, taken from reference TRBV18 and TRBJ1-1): NAGVMQNPRHLVRRRGQEARLRCSPMKGHSHVYWYRQLPEEGLKFMVYLQKENIIDESGMPKERFSAEFPKEGPSILRIQQVVRGDSAAYFCASERDRASAFFGQGTRLTVV.

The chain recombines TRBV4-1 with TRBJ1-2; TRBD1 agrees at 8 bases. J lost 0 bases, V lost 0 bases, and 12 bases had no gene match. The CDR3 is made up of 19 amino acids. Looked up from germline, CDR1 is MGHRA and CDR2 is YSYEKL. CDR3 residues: CASSQESSDRGRTNYGYTF. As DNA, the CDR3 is TGCGCCAGCAGCCAAGAGTCATCAGACAGGGGTCGTACTAACTATGGCTACACCTTC.

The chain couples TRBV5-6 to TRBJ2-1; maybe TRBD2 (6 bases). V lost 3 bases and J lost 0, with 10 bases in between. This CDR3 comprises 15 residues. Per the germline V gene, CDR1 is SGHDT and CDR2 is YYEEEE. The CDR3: CASSSWDFSYNEQFF. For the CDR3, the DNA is TGTGCCAGCAGCTCATGGGACTTCTCCTACAATGAGCAGTTCTTC.

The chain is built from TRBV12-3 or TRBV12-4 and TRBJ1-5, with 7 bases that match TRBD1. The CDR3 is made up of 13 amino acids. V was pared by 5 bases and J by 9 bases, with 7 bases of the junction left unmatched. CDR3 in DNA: TGTGCCAGCAGTGTAACAGGGGCTGGGCCCCAGCATTTT. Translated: CASSVTGAGPQHF.

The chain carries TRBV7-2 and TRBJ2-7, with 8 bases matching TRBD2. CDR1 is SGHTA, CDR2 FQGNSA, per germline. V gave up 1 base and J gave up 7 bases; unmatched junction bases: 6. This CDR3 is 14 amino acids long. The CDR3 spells CASSLGLAGFEQYF. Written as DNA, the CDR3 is TGTGCCAGCAGCTTAGGGCTAGCGGGCTTTGAGCAGTACTTC.

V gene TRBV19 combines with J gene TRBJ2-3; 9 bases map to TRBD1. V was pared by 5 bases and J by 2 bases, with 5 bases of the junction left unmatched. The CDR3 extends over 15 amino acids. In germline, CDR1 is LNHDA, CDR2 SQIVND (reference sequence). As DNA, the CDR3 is TGTGCCAGTAGTGTGGGACAGGGTCCCACAGATACGCAGTATTTT. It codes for CASSVGQGPTDTQYF.

Written as DNA, the CDR3 is TGCGCCAGCAGCGAGACTAGCGGGACTATAAATGAGCAGTTCTTC. This gives the protein CASSETSGTINEQFF. The chain couples TRBV5-1 to TRBJ2-1; 11 positions match TRBD2. This CDR3 is 15 amino acids long. Germline lookup yields CDR1 SGHRS and CDR2 YFSETQ. The junction had 7 bases not matched to a gene; V was cut back by 4 bases and J by 7 bases.

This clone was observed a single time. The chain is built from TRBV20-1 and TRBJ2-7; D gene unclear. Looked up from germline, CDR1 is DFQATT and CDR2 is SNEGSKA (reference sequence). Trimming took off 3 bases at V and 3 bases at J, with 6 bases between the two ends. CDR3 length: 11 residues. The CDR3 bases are TGCAGTGCTAGCAGAAGCTACGAGCAGTACTTC. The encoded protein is CSASRSYEQYF.

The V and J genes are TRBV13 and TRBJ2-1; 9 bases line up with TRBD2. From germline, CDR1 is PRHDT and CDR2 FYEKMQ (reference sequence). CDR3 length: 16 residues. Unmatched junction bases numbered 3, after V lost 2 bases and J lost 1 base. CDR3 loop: CASSLIAGESYNEQFF. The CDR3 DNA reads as TGTGCCAGCAGCTTAATAGCGGGAGAGTCCTACAATGAGCAGTTCTTC.

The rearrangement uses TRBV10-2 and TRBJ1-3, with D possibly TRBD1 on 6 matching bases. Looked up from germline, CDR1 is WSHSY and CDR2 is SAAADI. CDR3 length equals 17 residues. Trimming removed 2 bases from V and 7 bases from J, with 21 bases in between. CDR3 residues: CASSERGGSGTLNTIYF. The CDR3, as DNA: TGCGCCAGCAGTGAGAGGGGGGGGTCAGGGACGTTGAACACCATATATTTT.

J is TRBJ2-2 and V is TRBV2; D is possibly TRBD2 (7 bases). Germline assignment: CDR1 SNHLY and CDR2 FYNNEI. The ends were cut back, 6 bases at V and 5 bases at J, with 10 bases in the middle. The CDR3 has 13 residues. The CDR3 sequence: CASRRGGTGELFF. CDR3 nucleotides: TGTGCCAGCAGGAGGGGGGGTACCGGGGAGCTGTTTTTT.

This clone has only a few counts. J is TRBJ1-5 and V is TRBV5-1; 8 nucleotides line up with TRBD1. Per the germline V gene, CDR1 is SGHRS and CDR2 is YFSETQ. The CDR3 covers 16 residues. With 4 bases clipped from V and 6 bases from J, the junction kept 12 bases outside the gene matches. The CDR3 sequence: CASSPLGPGGGQPQHF. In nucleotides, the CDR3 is TGCGCCAGCAGCCCTCTTGGGCCAGGGGGCGGTCAGCCCCAGCATTTT.

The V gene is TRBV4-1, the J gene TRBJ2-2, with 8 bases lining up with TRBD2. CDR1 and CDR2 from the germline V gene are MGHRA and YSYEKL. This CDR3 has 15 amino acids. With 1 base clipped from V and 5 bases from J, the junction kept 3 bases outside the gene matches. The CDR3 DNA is TGCGCCAGCAGCCAAGGCGGGGGGCGAACCGGGGAGCTGTTTTTT. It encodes CASSQGGGRTGELFF.

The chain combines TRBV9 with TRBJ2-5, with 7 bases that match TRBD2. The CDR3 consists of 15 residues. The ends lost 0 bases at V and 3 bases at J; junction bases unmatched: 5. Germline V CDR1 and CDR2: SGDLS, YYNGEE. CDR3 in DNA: TGTGCCAGCAGCGTAGAACCTAGCGGAAAAGAGACCCAGTACTTC. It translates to CASSVEPSGKETQYF.

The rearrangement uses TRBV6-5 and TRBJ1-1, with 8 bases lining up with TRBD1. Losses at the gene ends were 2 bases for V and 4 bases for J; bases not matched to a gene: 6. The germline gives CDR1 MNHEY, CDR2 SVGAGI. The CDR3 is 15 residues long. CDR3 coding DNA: TGTGCCAGCAGTTACGACAGGGGCTGGGGCACTGAAGCTTTCTTT. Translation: CASSYDRGWGTEAFF.

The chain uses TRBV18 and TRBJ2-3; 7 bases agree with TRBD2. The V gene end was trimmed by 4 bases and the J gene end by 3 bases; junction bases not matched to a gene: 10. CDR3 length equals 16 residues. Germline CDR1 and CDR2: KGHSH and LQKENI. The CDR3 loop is CASSLSSGRITDTQYF. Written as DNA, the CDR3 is TGTGCCAGCTCACTCTCTAGCGGTCGAATTACAGATACGCAGTATTTT.

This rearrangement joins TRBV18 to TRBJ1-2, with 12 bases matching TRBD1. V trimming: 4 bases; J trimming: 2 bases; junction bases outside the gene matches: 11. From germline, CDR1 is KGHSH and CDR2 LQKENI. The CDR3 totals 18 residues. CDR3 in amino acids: CASSLTGTGGILNYGYTF. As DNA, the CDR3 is TGTGCCAGCTCACTAACCGGGACAGGGGGCATCTTAAACTATGGCTACACCTTC.

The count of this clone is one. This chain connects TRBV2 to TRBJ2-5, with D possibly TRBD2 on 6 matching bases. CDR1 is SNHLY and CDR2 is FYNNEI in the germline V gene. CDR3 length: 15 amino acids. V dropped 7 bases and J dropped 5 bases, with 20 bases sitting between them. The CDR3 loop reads CASTFNVGAGETQYF. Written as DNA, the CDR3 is TGTGCCAGCACTTTTAACGTGGGCGCGGGGGAGACCCAGTACTTC.

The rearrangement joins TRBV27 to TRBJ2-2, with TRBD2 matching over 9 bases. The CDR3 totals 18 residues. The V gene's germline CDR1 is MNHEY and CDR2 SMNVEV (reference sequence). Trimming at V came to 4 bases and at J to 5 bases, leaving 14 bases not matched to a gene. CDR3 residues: CASSWRSGGTVGTGELFF. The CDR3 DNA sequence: TGTGCCAGCAGTTGGCGCAGCGGGGGGACCGTGGGTACCGGGGAGCTGTTTTTT.

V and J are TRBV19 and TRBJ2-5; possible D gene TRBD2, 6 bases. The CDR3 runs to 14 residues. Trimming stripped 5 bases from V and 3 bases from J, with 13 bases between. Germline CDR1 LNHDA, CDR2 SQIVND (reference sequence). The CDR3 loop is CASSVGLTEETQYF. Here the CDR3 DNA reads TGTGCCAGTAGTGTGGGACTGACTGAAGAGACCCAGTACTTC.

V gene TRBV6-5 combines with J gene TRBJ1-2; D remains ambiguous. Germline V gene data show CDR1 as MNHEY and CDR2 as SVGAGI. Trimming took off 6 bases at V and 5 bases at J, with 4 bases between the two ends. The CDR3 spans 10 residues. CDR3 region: CASREYGYTF. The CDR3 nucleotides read TGTGCCAGCAGGGAGTATGGCTACACCTTC.

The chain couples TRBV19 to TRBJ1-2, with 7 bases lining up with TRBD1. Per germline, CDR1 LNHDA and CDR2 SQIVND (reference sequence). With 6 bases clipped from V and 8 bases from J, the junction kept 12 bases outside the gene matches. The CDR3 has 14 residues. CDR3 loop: CASRPVTGRSGYTF. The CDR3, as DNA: TGTGCCAGTAGACCAGTGACAGGGCGTAGCGGCTACACCTTC.